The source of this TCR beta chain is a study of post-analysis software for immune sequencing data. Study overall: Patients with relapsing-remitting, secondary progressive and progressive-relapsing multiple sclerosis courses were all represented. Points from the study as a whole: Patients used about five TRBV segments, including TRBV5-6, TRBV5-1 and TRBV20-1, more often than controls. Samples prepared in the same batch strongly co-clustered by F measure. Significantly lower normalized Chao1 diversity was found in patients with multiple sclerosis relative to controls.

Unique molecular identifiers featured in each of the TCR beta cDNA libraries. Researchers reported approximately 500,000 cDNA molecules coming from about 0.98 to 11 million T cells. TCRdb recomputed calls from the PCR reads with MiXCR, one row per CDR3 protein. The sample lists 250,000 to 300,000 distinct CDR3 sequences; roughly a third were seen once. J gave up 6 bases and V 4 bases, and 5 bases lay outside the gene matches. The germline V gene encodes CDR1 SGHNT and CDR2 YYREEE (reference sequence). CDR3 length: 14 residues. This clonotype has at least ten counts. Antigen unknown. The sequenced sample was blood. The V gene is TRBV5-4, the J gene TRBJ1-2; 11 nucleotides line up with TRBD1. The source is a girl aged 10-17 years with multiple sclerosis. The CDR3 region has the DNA TGTGCCAGCAGCGTCGGGACAGGGGGACATGGCTACACCTTC. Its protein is CASSVGTGGHGYTF.